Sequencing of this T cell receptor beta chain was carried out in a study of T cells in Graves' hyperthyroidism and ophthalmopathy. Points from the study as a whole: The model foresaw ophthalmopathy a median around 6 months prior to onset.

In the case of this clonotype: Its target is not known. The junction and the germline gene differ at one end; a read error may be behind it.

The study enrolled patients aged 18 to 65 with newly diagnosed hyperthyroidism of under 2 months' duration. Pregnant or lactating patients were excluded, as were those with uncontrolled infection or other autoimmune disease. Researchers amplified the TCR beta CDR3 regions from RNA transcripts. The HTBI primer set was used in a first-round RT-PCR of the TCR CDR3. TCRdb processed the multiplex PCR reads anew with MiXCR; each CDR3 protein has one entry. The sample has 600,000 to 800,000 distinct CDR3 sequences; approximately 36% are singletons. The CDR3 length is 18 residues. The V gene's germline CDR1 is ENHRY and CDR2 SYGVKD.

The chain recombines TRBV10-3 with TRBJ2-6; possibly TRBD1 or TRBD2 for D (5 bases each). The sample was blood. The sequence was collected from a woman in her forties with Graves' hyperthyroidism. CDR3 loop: CASSYRGSPYSGANVLTF. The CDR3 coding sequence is TGTGCCAGCAGTTACCGGGGCAGCCCGTATTCTGGGGCCAACGTCCTGACTTTC.